This T cell receptor (beta chain) comes out of a study of blood T cell repertoires in COVID-19. Germline V gene sequence: CDR1 ENHRY, CDR2 SYGVKD. V dropped 0 bases and J dropped 1; count of bases not matched to a gene: 7. The CDR3 consists of 19 residues. The method was immunoSEQ multiplex PCR; TCRdb's version includes in-frame clones alone and lacks a portion of them. The sample has approximately 130,000 clones, approximately 84% seen once. The sequence derives from a human donor in a cohort sampled during active COVID-19. The V and J genes are TRBV10-3 and TRBJ2-6; TRBD1 matches at 9 bases. The sequenced sample was peripheral blood. The CDR3 protein is CAISESTGTGLSGANVLTF. The CDR3 region has the DNA TGTGCCATCAGTGAGTCGACCGGGACAGGGCTTTCTGGGGCCAACGTCCTGACTTTC.